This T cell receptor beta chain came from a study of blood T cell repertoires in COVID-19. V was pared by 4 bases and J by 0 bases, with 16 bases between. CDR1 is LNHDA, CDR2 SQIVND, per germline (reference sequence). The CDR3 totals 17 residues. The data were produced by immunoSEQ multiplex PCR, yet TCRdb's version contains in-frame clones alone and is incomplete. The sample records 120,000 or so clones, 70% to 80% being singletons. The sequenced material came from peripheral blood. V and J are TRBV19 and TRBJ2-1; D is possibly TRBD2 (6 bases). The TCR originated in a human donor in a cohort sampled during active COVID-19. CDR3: CASSTLGLFSSYNEQFF. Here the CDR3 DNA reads TGTGCCAGTAGTACGCTGGGACTTTTCTCCTCCTACAATGAGCAGTTCTTC.